This entry lists 2 T cell receptor beta chains sequenced from one sample in a study of T-cell reconstitution after alpha-beta-depleted transplantation in children. Unique molecular identifiers were used in preparing the TCRbeta library. TCRdb re-called the PCR reads through MiXCR, storing one row per CDR3 protein. The sample has 200,000 to 250,000 distinct CDR3 sequences, 8.4% seen once; the top ten hold roughly a third. Specimen: PBMCs, mostly from graft donor cells, collected 360 days after TCRalphabeta/CD19-depleted stem cell transplant. The source of these receptors is a male patient aged 2-15 years who had a stem cell transplant for acute myeloid leukemia, so the T cells may come from the graft donor.

A few counts support this clonotype. The V gene is TRBV27, the J gene TRBJ2-1; 7 nucleotides line up with TRBD1. Germline CDR1 MNHEY, CDR2 SMNVEV (reference sequence). V was pared by 3 bases and J by 5 bases, with 7 bases of the junction left unmatched. CDR3 length: 15 residues. The CDR3 DNA is TGTGCCAGCAGTTTGGTCAGGGGGTTGGACAATGAGCAGTTCTTC. Translating gives CASSLVRGLDNEQFF.

On this clonotype: The junction and the germline gene differ at one end; a read error may be behind it. The CDR3 nucleotides are TGTGCTAGCAGCTTAGTTATCGATGAGCAGATCTTC. Protein: CASSLVIDEQIF. The chain links TRBV7-7 to TRBJ2-1, with D unclear. Per the germline V gene, CDR1 is SSHAT and CDR2 is FNYEAQ (reference sequence). There are 12 residues in the CDR3.